Shown below are 24 T cell receptor beta chains from a single sample sequenced in a study of blood T cell repertoires in COVID-19. The data were produced by immunoSEQ multiplex PCR, yet TCRdb's version contains in-frame clones alone and is incomplete. The sample holds more than 110,000 clones; roughly 73% are singletons and the top ten take 9%. Material: peripheral blood. Every receptor here comes from a woman aged 45-60 years with active or convalescent COVID-19.

The chain uses TRBV7-2 and TRBJ1-1; the D gene is possibly TRBD1 (5 bases). Germline V gives CDR1 SGHTA, CDR2 FQGNSA. Trimming stripped 5 bases from V and 0 bases from J, with 10 bases between. CDR3 length: 14 residues. The CDR3 protein is CASSPQTVNTEAFF. CDR3 coding DNA: TGTGCCAGCAGCCCCCAGACAGTGAACACTGAAGCTTTCTTT.

A single count supports this clone. V and J are TRBV7-8 and TRBJ2-1; D is uncertain. This CDR3 is 14 amino acids long. The germline V gene encodes CDR1 SGHVS and CDR2 FQNEAQ. Trimming shortened V by 2 bases and J by 4 bases, and 9 bases separated the two germline ends. In DNA, the CDR3 is TGTGCCAGCAGCTTATCTTCACTATACAATGAGCAGTTCTTC. Translated: CASSLSSLYNEQFF.

This sequence joins TRBV10-3 and TRBJ2-3; 11 positions match TRBD2. CDR3 length: 16 residues. Germline CDR1 is ENHRY and CDR2 is SYGVKD. V was clipped by 4 bases and J by 2 bases; unmatched bases: 5. The CDR3 nucleotides read TGTGCCATCAGTGTCTCGACTAGCGGGGACACAGATACGCAGTATTTT. Amino acids: CAISVSTSGDTDTQYF.

This chain joins TRBV6-5 and TRBJ1-1; 8 bases match TRBD1. With V trimmed by 4 bases and J by 3 bases, 4 bases remained unmatched. CDR1 MNHEY and CDR2 SVGAGI come from the germline V gene. This CDR3 is built from 14 residues. CDR3 region: CASSLRQGYTEAFF. CDR3 nucleotides: TGTGCCAGCAGTTTGAGACAGGGGTACACTGAAGCTTTCTTT.

The chain is built from TRBV30 and TRBJ1-2; tentative D call: TRBD1 (5 bases). CDR3 length equals 14 residues. Germline CDR1 GTSNPN, CDR2 SVGIG (reference sequence). V lost 0 bases and J lost 2, with 10 bases in between. The CDR3 coding sequence is TGTGCCTGGAGTGTAGGACGGGGGAACTATGGCTACACCTTC. The encoded protein is CAWSVGRGNYGYTF.

The CDR3 loop reads CAIFSGNTIYF. In DNA, the CDR3 is TGTGCCATCTTCTCTGGAAACACCATATATTTT. The V gene is TRBV19, the J gene TRBJ1-3; D unclear. Trimming left V 10 bases short and J 0 bases short, with 4 bases between. This CDR3 is 11 amino acids long. CDR1 and CDR2 from the germline V gene are LNHDA and SQIVND (reference sequence).

The chain links TRBV18 to TRBJ2-7; 7 positions agree with TRBD2. V was pared by 3 bases and J by 6 bases, with 8 bases of the junction left unmatched. Germline V gene sequence: CDR1 KGHSH, CDR2 LQKENI. This CDR3 spans 14 amino acids. As DNA, the CDR3 is TGTGCCAGCTCACCCCCAACGCGGGGGTCCGAGCAGTACTTC. Translating it yields CASSPPTRGSEQYF.

The chain employs TRBV5-1 and TRBJ2-3, with 11 bases lining up with TRBD2. The germline V gene encodes CDR1 SGHRS and CDR2 YFSETQ. V shed 5 bases, J shed 6 bases, and the junction held 8 bases outside the gene matches. The CDR3 contains 15 residues. CDR3 nucleotides: TGCGCCAGCAGTCCACTAGCGGGAGTCCCCGATACGCAGTATTTT. Translating gives CASSPLAGVPDTQYF. Supplemented by reference TRBV5-1 and TRBJ2-3, the full variable domain reads KAGVTQTPRYLIKTRGQQVTLSCSPISGHRSVSWYQQTPGQGLQFLFEYFSETQRNKGNFPGRFSGRQFSNSRSEMNVSTLELGDSALYLCASSPLAGVPDTQYFGPGTRLTVL.

The V gene is TRBV5-5, the J gene TRBJ1-2; a weak D match, TRBD1 (6 bases). There are 17 residues in the CDR3. Looked up from germline, CDR1 is SGHKS and CDR2 is YYEKEE (reference sequence). Trimming left V 6 bases short and J 2 bases short, with 23 bases between. The CDR3 coding sequence is TGTGCCAGCACCCCTAATTCCGACAGGACTCTAAACTATGGCTACACCTTC. This codes for CASTPNSDRTLNYGYTF. The full variable domain, in which reference TRBV5-5 and TRBJ1-2 provide the parts outside the CDR3, is DAGVTQSPTHLIKTRGQQVTLRCSPISGHKSVSWYQQVLGQGPQFIFQYYEKEERGRGNFPDRFSARQFPNYSSELNVNALLLGDSALYLCASTPNSDRTLNYGYTFGSGTRLTVV.

The chain recombines TRBV7-3 with TRBJ2-1, with 11 bases fitting TRBD1. CDR3 length equals 16 residues. Germline V gives CDR1 SGHTA, CDR2 FQGTGA. Trimming removed 3 bases from V and 5 bases from J; junction bases left unmatched: 6. CDR3 loop: CASSLGDRGMDNEQFF. CDR3 DNA: TGTGCCAGCAGCTTGGGGGACAGGGGGATGGACAATGAGCAGTTCTTC.

This chain joins TRBV19 and TRBJ2-1, with 13 bases aligning to TRBD2. CDR3 length: 17 amino acids. The V segment lost 1 base and the J segment 4 bases; nucleotides outside the gene matches: 4. Germline V gene data show CDR1 as LNHDA and CDR2 as SQIVND (reference sequence). The CDR3: CASSIVLTSGRYNEQFF. Written as DNA, the CDR3 is TGTGCCAGTAGTATAGTCCTGACTAGCGGGAGGTACAATGAGCAGTTCTTC.

This clone was observed a single time. The rearrangement joins TRBV9 to TRBJ2-5; D uncertain. This CDR3 region has 12 residues. Per germline, CDR1 SGDLS and CDR2 YYNGEE. Trimming pared 4 bases from V and 5 bases from J, leaving 9 bases between. The DNA for the CDR3 is TGTGCCAGCAGCCGACATGAGGAGACCCAGTACTTC. This encodes CASSRHEETQYF.

The V and J genes are TRBV10-2 and TRBJ2-3; the match to TRBD2 covers 9 bases. The CDR3 length is 21 residues. Germline CDR1 WSHSY, CDR2 SAAADI. The ends lost 3 bases at V and 1 base at J; junction bases unmatched: 20. Here the CDR3 reads CASSEGLAGIGPRSGTDTQYF. The CDR3 bases are TGCGCCAGCAGTGAAGGGCTAGCGGGGATCGGACCACGTTCCGGCACAGATACGCAGTATTTT.

This chain uses TRBV15 with TRBJ1-1; D gene uncertain. Germline V CDR1 and CDR2: LNHNV, YYDKDF (reference sequence). Trimming took 0 bases from V and 11 from J, leaving 16 bases between them. The CDR3 is 14 amino acids. The chain's CDR3 is CATSRDPLRGDAFF. In DNA, the CDR3 is TGTGCCACCAGCAGAGATCCCCTCCGAGGAGACGCTTTCTTT.

This chain uses TRBV9 with TRBJ2-2; 7 bases match TRBD2. From germline, CDR1 is SGDLS and CDR2 YYNGEE. The V segment lost 3 bases and the J segment 5 bases; nucleotides outside the gene matches: 10. This CDR3 is built from 16 residues. CDR3 nucleotides: TGTGCCAGCAGCGCCCGTAGCGGGCCGGCAACCGGGGAGCTGTTTTTT. This sequence encodes CASSARSGPATGELFF.

The genes are TRBV18 and TRBJ2-6; possibly TRBD2 for D (5 bases). The V gene's germline CDR1 is KGHSH and CDR2 LQKENI. Deletions cut 1 base from V and 0 bases from J, with 16 bases between. This CDR3 is built from 19 residues. This CDR3 reads CASSPRPSRRASGANVLTF. The CDR3 DNA reads as TGTGCCAGCTCACCACGGCCTAGCCGTAGGGCCTCTGGGGCCAACGTCCTGACTTTC.

This chain uses TRBV11-1 with TRBJ2-1, with a tentative D call TRBD2 (6 bases). Germline V lookup: CDR1 SGHAT, CDR2 FQDESV (reference sequence). V was pared by 5 bases and J by 0 bases, with 11 bases between. The CDR3 sequence is 15 residues long. The CDR3 here is CASSRDFSSYNEQFF. The DNA of the CDR3 is TGTGCCAGCAGCCGGGACTTTAGCTCCTACAATGAGCAGTTCTTC.

The chain recombines TRBV18 with TRBJ2-5; 8 bases align to TRBD1. Unmatched junction bases numbered 7, after V lost 5 bases and J lost 5 bases. The germline V gene encodes CDR1 KGHSH and CDR2 LQKENI. The CDR3 is 14 amino acids. CDR3 amino acids: CASSGTGVMETQYF. DNA of the CDR3: TGTGCCAGCTCAGGGACAGGTGTTATGGAGACCCAGTACTTC.

This clone occurred once. The rearrangement joins TRBV3-1 (or the pseudogene TRBV3-2) to TRBJ2-5, with D maybe TRBD2 (6 bases). The V end lost 1 base, the J end lost 3 bases, and 21 bases lay between the germline ends. Germline assignment: CDR1 LGHDT and CDR2 YNNKEL (reference sequence). The CDR3 runs 18 residues. The CDR3 DNA reads as TGTGCCAGCAGCCAAGGACGGAGGGCTAAACAGCTTAAAGAGACCCAGTACTTC. It codes for CASSQGRRAKQLKETQYF.

V is TRBV5-1 and J is TRBJ2-1, with 10 bases aligning to TRBD2. The CDR3 has 16 amino acids. Germline lookup yields CDR1 SGHRS and CDR2 YFSETQ. V was clipped by 2 bases and J by 5 bases; unmatched bases: 7. The CDR3 sequence is CASSLVSLAGDNEQFF. The DNA of the CDR3 is TGCGCCAGCAGCTTAGTAAGCCTAGCGGGGGACAATGAGCAGTTCTTC. Variable domain in full (rest from reference TRBV5-1 and TRBJ2-1): KAGVTQTPRYLIKTRGQQVTLSCSPISGHRSVSWYQQTPGQGLQFLFEYFSETQRNKGNFPGRFSGRQFSNSRSEMNVSTLELGDSALYLCASSLVSLAGDNEQFFGPGTRLTVL.

V is TRBV19 and J is TRBJ1-2; the D is unclear. V was trimmed by 4 bases and J by 5 bases, leaving 23 bases between them. The CDR3 runs to 17 residues. Germline-derived CDR1 and CDR2 are LNHDA and SQIVND (reference sequence). The CDR3 bases are TGTGCCAGTAGTACCCGGGGTGACGAGACACGGAGGTATGGCTACACCTTC. Amino acid sequence: CASSTRGDETRRYGYTF.

The J gene is TRBJ2-3, the V gene TRBV9, with D perhaps matching TRBD2 (5 bases). The CDR3 is 15 amino acids. CDR1 SGDLS and CDR2 YYNGEE come from the germline V gene. V lost 4 bases and J 2 bases, leaving 14 bases between the germline ends. This chain's CDR3 is CASSLVRTDTDTQYF. The CDR3 bases are TGTGCCAGCAGCTTAGTGAGGACTGACACAGATACGCAGTATTTT.

V gene TRBV19 combines with J gene TRBJ1-3; D possibly corresponds to TRBD1 (5 bases). V dropped 6 bases and J dropped 4 bases, with 13 bases sitting between them. Germline V gene lookup returns CDR1 LNHDA and CDR2 SQIVND (reference sequence). The CDR3 consists of 14 residues. The DNA of the CDR3 is TGTGCCAGTAGGGGGACTCCGGCGGGAAACACCATATATTTT. This encodes CASRGTPAGNTIYF.

This sequence joins TRBV27 and TRBJ2-7; D is possibly TRBD2 (6 bases). CDR1 and CDR2 from the germline V gene are MNHEY and SMNVEV (reference sequence). The ends were cut back, 5 bases at V and 3 bases at J, with 20 bases in the middle. The CDR3 consists of 16 residues. The CDR3 spells CASSPSGRAGGYEQYF. CDR3 bases: TGTGCCAGCAGTCCCTCGGGCAGAGCCGGGGGCTACGAGCAGTACTTC.